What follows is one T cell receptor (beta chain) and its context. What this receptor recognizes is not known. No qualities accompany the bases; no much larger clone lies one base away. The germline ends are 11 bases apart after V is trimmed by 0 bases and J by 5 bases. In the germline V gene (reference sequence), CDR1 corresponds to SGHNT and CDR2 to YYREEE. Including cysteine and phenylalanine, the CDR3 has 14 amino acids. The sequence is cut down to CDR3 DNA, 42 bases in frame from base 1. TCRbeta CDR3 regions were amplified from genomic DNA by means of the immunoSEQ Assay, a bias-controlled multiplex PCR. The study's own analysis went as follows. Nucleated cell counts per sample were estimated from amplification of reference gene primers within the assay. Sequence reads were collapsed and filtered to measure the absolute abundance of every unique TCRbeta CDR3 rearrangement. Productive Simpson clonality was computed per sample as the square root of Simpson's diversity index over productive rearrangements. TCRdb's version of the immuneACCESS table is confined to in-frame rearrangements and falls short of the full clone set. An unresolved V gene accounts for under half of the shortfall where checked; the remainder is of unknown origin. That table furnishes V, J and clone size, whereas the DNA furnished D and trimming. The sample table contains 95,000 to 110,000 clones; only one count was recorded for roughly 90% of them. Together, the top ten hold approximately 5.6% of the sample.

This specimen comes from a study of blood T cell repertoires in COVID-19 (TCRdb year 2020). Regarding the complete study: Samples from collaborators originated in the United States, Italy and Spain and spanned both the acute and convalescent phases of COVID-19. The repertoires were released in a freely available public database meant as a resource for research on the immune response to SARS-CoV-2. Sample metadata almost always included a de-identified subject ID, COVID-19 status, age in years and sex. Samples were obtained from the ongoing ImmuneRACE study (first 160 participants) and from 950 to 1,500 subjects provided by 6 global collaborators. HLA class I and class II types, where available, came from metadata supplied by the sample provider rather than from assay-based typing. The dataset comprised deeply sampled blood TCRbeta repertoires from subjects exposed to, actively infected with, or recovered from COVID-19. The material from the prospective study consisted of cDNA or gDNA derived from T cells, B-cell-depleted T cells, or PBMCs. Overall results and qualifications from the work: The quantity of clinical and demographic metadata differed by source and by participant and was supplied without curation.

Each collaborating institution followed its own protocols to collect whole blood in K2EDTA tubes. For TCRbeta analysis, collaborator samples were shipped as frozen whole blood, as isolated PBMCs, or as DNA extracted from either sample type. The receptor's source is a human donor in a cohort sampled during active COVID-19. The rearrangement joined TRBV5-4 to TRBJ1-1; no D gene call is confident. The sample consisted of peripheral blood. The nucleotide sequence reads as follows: TGTGCCAGCAGCTTGGCCCGGGGAGGTACTGAAGCTTTCTTT. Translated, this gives CASSLARGGTEAFF. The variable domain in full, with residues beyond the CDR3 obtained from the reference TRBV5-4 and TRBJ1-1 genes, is ETGVTQSPTHLIKTRGQQVTLRCSSQSGHNTVSWYQQALGQGPQFIFQYYREEENGRGNFPPRFSGLQFPNYSSELNVNALELDDSALYLCASSLARGGTEAFFGQGTRLTVV.